The 26 T cell receptor beta chains given below trace back to one sample, sequenced in a study of T-cell memory formation after mild COVID-19 (dated by TCRdb to the early 2020s). The library was prepared using 5' RACE. Sequencing was carried out with an Illumina NovaSeq 6000. TCRdb passed the public sequencing reads through fastp at Q25 and MiXCR, retaining productive beta sequences. Duplicate CDR3 protein sequences are folded into a single record with the most common DNA and genes. The sample table shows 400,000 to 500,000 distinct CDR3 sequences, and 20% to 25% are seen once. Together, the top ten hold about 10% of the sample. Sequences were obtained from PBMCs or a T cell subset sorted from them (not recorded which). These receptors were taken from an adult woman who had mild COVID-19 (a few samples of this study predate the infection). The sample titles of this study are shuffled in the database, so cell type and time point are left out; the donor was told from shared clones.

The genes are TRBV5-1 and TRBJ2-2, with D uncertain. The V gene's germline CDR1 is SGHRS and CDR2 YFSETQ. V was cut by 0 bases and J by 4 bases, with 10 bases left in between. This CDR3 comprises 15 residues. CDR3 in DNA: TGCGCCAGCAGCTTGGTGGAGCGACGCACCGGGGAGCTGTTTTTT. Protein: CASSLVERRTGELFF. The full variable domain, completed using reference TRBV5-1 and TRBJ2-2, is KAGVTQTPRYLIKTRGQQVTLSCSPISGHRSVSWYQQTPGQGLQFLFEYFSETQRNKGNFPGRFSGRQFSNSRSEMNVSTLELGDSALYLCASSLVERRTGELFFGEGSRLTVL.

This rearrangement joins TRBV5-1 to TRBJ1-1, with TRBD1 matching over 8 bases. V gave up 3 bases and J gave up 4 bases; unmatched junction bases: 5. Looked up from germline, CDR1 is SGHRS and CDR2 is YFSETQ. The CDR3 runs to 14 residues. CDR3 protein: CASSWTGLGTEAFF. DNA of the CDR3: TGCGCCAGCAGCTGGACAGGGTTGGGCACTGAAGCTTTCTTT.

The chain couples TRBV7-9 to TRBJ1-1; D is undetermined. The CDR3 runs to 11 residues. The germline V gene encodes CDR1 SEHNR and CDR2 FQNEAQ (reference sequence). Trimming took 3 bases from V and 4 from J, leaving 3 bases between them. The CDR3 sequence: CASSFPTEAFF. CDR3 sequence (DNA): TGTGCCAGCAGCTTCCCCACTGAAGCTTTCTTT.

This chain joins TRBV15 and TRBJ1-1; 8 bases agree with TRBD1. The CDR3 runs to 15 residues. The J segment lost 7 bases and the V segment lost 1 base, leaving 8 bases of the junction unmatched. Germline V gives CDR1 LNHNV, CDR2 YYDKDF (reference sequence). For the CDR3, the DNA is TGTGCCACCAGCAGAGGGGACAGGAGGCCCCATGAAGCTTTCTTT. It translates to CATSRGDRRPHEAFF. The full variable domain, completed using reference TRBV15 and TRBJ1-1, is DAMVIQNPRYQVTQFGKPVTLSCSQTLNHNVMYWYQQKSSQAPKLLFHYYDKDFNNEADTPDNFQSRRPNTSFCFLDIRSPGLGDTAMYLCATSRGDRRPHEAFFGQGTRLTVV.

This clonotype has more than one count but fewer than ten. The CDR3 DNA reads as TGCAGCGTTGAAACACAGGACTACAATGAGCAGTTCTTC. Translated, it gives CSVETQDYNEQFF. The rearrangement uses TRBV29-1 and TRBJ2-1, with TRBD1 as a possible D gene (5 bases). Germline values: CDR1 SQVTM, CDR2 ANQGSEA. The CDR3 is 13 residues long. Trimming cost V 2 bases and J 3 bases, with 8 bases left between them.

The chain joins TRBV15 to TRBJ1-1; D is unclear. Germline CDR1 LNHNV, CDR2 YYDKDF (reference sequence). The CDR3 is 17 amino acids. Trimming stripped 0 bases from V and 0 bases from J, with 14 bases between. CDR3 coding DNA: TGTGCCACCAGCAGAGAGGCAGCGGGAATAATGAACACTGAAGCTTTCTTT. The encoded protein is CATSREAAGIMNTEAFF. Supplemented by reference TRBV15 and TRBJ1-1, the full variable domain reads DAMVIQNPRYQVTQFGKPVTLSCSQTLNHNVMYWYQQKSSQAPKLLFHYYDKDFNNEADTPDNFQSRRPNTSFCFLDIRSPGLGDTAMYLCATSREAAGIMNTEAFFGQGTRLTVV.

The V gene is TRBV6-2 or TRBV6-3, the J gene TRBJ2-7; the match to TRBD2 covers 9 bases. CDR1 is MNHEY, CDR2 SVGEGT, per germline. The CDR3 consists of 15 residues. V lost 5 bases, J lost 4 bases, and 9 bases stayed unmatched. The CDR3 DNA is TGTGCCAGCAGTCCCGGTAGCGGGAGTGGGTACGAGCAGTACTTC. This sequence encodes CASSPGSGSGYEQYF.

The chain links TRBV7-6 to TRBJ2-1, with 8 bases matching TRBD2. CDR3 length: 19 amino acids. Germline lookup yields CDR1 SGHVS and CDR2 FNYEAQ. Losses at the gene ends were 5 bases for V and 4 bases for J; bases not matched to a gene: 19. DNA of the CDR3: TGTGCCAGCAGCGACAGACTCGGGACTAGTTATGCCTCGTACAATGAGCAGTTCTTC. It yields the protein CASSDRLGTSYASYNEQFF.

The rearrangement uses TRBV12-3 or TRBV12-4 and TRBJ1-1; D might be TRBD1 (6 bases). The CDR3 length is 15 residues. With 4 bases removed from V and 1 base from J, the gap between germline ends came to 13 bases. CDR3 amino acids: CASSWGGQWNTEAFF. The CDR3 DNA reads as TGTGCCAGCAGTTGGGGGGGCCAGTGGAACACTGAAGCTTTCTTT.

The V gene is TRBV9, the J gene TRBJ1-1, with TRBD1 as a possible D gene (6 bases). The CDR3 consists of 15 residues. Germline-derived CDR1 and CDR2 are SGDLS and YYNGEE. Trimming took 4 bases from V and 5 from J, leaving 18 bases between them. CDR3 in amino acids: CASSLSGESMTEAFF. The CDR3, as DNA: TGTGCCAGCAGCTTATCAGGGGAAAGCATGACTGAAGCTTTCTTT.

This clonotype appeared a few times. The V call is TRBV5-1, the J call TRBJ2-3, with 8 positions matching TRBD1. Germline assignment: CDR1 SGHRS and CDR2 YFSETQ. The CDR3 spans 19 residues. The V segment lost 1 base and the J segment 0 bases; nucleotides outside the gene matches: 13. The CDR3 loop reads CASSLRPGGGVSSTDTQYF. The CDR3 nucleotides read TGCGCCAGCAGCTTGAGGCCAGGGGGCGGAGTGAGTAGCACAGATACGCAGTATTTT.

The rearrangement links TRBV7-8 to TRBJ1-6; D not resolved. V was trimmed by 0 bases and J by 12 bases, leaving 9 bases between them. There are 13 residues in the CDR3. Germline assignment: CDR1 SGHVS and CDR2 FQNEAQ. CDR3 nucleotides: TGTGCCAGCAGCTTAGCGTTTACGAAACCCCTCCACTTT. This gives the protein CASSLAFTKPLHF.

This clonotype was counted only a few times. The rearrangement links TRBV12-3 or TRBV12-4 to TRBJ2-5; D unresolved. Trimming removed 6 bases at V and 4 bases at J, with 6 bases between. This CDR3 region has 11 residues. The CDR3 loop is CASSKVETQYF. DNA for the CDR3: TGTGCCAGCAGCAAGGTAGAGACCCAGTACTTC.

The V gene is TRBV24-1, the J gene TRBJ2-3, with 8 bases matching TRBD2. Per germline, CDR1 KGHDR and CDR2 SFDVKD. The CDR3 sequence is 17 residues long. Trimming removed 4 bases from V and 0 bases from J; junction bases left unmatched: 8. CDR3 loop: CATSELAGGTSTDTQYF. The CDR3 coding sequence is TGTGCCACCAGTGAGCTAGCGGGTGGTACTAGCACAGATACGCAGTATTTT.

This clonotype was recorded at least ten times. The chain's CDR3 is CASSQVEGETQYF. Written as DNA, the CDR3 is TGTGCCAGCAGCCAAGTGGAGGGTGAGACCCAGTACTTC. J is TRBJ2-5 and V is TRBV4-2, with D perhaps matching TRBD2 (6 bases). Trimming left V 1 base short and J 5 bases short, with 8 bases between. The CDR3 spans 13 residues. Per the germline V gene, CDR1 is LGHNA and CDR2 is YNFKEQ.

The V and J genes are TRBV4-3 and TRBJ1-2; no definite D call. V was shortened by 0 bases and J by 7 bases, with 18 bases between the two germline ends. CDR1 and CDR2 from the germline V gene are LGHNA and YSLEER. The CDR3 sequence is 16 residues long. The CDR3 region is CASSQDVRPRGVGYTF. The CDR3 coding sequence is TGCGCCAGCAGCCAAGATGTCCGGCCCCGGGGTGTTGGCTACACCTTC.

For this clonotype: This may stem from a read error, because a much larger clone lies one nucleotide away. The chain combines TRBV12-3 or TRBV12-4 with TRBJ1-1; no definite D call. This CDR3 contains 12 residues. V was trimmed by 5 bases and J by 10 bases, leaving 14 bases between them. The CDR3 loop is CASSLTWVGAFF. Here the CDR3 DNA reads TGTGCCAGCAGTCTTACATGGGTTGGAGCTTTCTTT.

The rearrangement joins TRBV5-1 to TRBJ1-4, with D perhaps TRBD1 (5 bases). Germline lookup yields CDR1 SGHRS and CDR2 YFSETQ. V shed 3 bases and J shed 4 bases, with 13 bases lying between them. The CDR3 sequence is 15 residues long. DNA for the CDR3: TGCGCCAGCAGCTCGGGGCCCAACGATAATGAAAAACTGTTTTTT. Amino acids: CASSSGPNDNEKLFF.

V usage is TRBV12-3 or TRBV12-4 and J usage is TRBJ1-1; TRBD1 is a possible D gene (5 bases). There are 13 residues in the CDR3. The V end lost 8 bases, the J end lost 5 bases, and 15 bases lay between the germline ends. The CDR3: CASLAGGGTEAFF. As DNA, the CDR3 is TGTGCCAGCCTAGCTGGGGGAGGGACTGAAGCTTTCTTT.

The gene calls are TRBV5-1 and TRBJ2-1; either TRBD1 or TRBD2 may supply D (5 bases each). The CDR3 has 13 amino acids. Germline CDR1 and CDR2: SGHRS and YFSETQ. The ends were cut back, 5 bases at V and 6 bases at J, with 12 bases in the middle. CDR3 DNA: TGCGCCAGCAGAGTAGGGGACCTCAATGAGCAGTTCTTC. This sequence encodes CASRVGDLNEQFF.

This clonotype was detected many times. The chain combines TRBV5-1 with TRBJ2-2; D gene uncertain. Trimming left V 4 bases short and J 7 bases short, with 8 bases between. Germline CDR1 and CDR2: SGHRS and YFSETQ. This CDR3 has 12 residues. The CDR3 DNA reads as TGCGCCAGCAGCCCGGGCGTCGGGGAGCTGTTTTTT. Its protein product is CASSPGVGELFF.

V usage is TRBV7-2 and J usage is TRBJ2-1; D uncertain. Trimming removed 5 bases at V and 10 bases at J, with 15 bases between. Germline V gives CDR1 SGHTA, CDR2 FQGNSA. CDR3 length: 13 amino acids. This CDR3 reads CASSIRTVREQFF. In DNA form, the CDR3 reads TGTGCCAGCAGCATACGGACGGTGAGGGAGCAGTTCTTC.

The J gene is TRBJ1-2, the V gene TRBV18; possibly TRBD1 for D (6 bases). There are 14 residues in the CDR3. Between the trimmed V and J ends, which lost 5 bases and 3 bases, there was a span of 13 bases. The germline V gene has CDR1 KGHSH and CDR2 LQKENI. CDR3 coding DNA: TGTGCCAGCTCAACAGATCAGGGGCACTATGGCTACACCTTC. Residues: CASSTDQGHYGYTF.

J is TRBJ2-1 and V is TRBV4-3; possible D gene TRBD2, 5 bases. The CDR3 has 17 residues. V was cut by 4 bases and J by 4 bases, with 20 bases left in between. Germline assignment: CDR1 LGHNA and CDR2 YSLEER. CDR3 amino acids: CASSPHAGVGTYNEQFF. In DNA form, the CDR3 reads TGCGCCAGCAGCCCGCATGCCGGGGTGGGAACTTACAATGAGCAGTTCTTC.

This clonotype was seen a few times. The chain uses TRBV3-1 and TRBJ1-2; unclear D gene. The V gene's germline CDR1 is LGHDT and CDR2 YNNKEL (reference sequence). Between the trimmed V and J ends, which lost 1 base and 2 bases, there was a span of 8 bases. This CDR3 has 14 residues. The chain's CDR3 is CASSQVGGNYGYTF. In nucleotides, the CDR3 is TGTGCCAGCAGCCAAGTTGGAGGGAACTATGGCTACACCTTC.

A few counts support this clonotype. This chain connects TRBV7-6 to TRBJ2-5, with D maybe TRBD1 (6 bases). CDR1 and CDR2 from the germline V gene are SGHVS and FNYEAQ. The CDR3 spans 12 residues. V shed 0 bases and J shed 7 bases, with 6 bases lying between them. This chain's CDR3 is CASSLAGATQYF. The CDR3 DNA sequence: TGTGCCAGCAGCTTAGCGGGGGCGACCCAGTACTTC.